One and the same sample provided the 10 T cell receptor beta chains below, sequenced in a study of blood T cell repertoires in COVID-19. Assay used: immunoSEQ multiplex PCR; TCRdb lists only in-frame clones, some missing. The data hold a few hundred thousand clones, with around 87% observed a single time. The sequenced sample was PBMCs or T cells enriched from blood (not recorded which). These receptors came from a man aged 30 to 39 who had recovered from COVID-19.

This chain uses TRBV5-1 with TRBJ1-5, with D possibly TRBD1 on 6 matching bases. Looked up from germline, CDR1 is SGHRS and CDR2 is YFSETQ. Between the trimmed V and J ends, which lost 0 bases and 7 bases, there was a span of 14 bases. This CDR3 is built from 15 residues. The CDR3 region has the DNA TGCGCCAGCAGCTTGGCTGGGGGAACAGGGCAGCCCCAGCATTTT. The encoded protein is CASSLAGGTGQPQHF.

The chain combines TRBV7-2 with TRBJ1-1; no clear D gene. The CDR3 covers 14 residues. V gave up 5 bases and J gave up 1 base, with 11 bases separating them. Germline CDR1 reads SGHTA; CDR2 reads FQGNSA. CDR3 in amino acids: CASSVREGNTEAFF. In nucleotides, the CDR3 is TGTGCCAGCAGCGTTCGGGAAGGGAACACTGAAGCTTTCTTT.

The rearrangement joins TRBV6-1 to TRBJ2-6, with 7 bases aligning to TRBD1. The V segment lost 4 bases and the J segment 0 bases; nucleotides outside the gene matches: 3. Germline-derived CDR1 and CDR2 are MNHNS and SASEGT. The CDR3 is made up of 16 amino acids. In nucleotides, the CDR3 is TGTGCCAGCAGTGGTACAGGGGCCTCTGGGGCCAACGTCCTGACTTTC. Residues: CASSGTGASGANVLTF.

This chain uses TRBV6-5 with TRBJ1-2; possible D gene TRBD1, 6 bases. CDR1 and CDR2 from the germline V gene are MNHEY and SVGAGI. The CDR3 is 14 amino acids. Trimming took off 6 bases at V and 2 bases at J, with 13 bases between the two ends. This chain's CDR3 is CASRYQTGNYGYTF. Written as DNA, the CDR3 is TGTGCCAGCAGGTACCAAACAGGGAACTATGGCTACACCTTC.

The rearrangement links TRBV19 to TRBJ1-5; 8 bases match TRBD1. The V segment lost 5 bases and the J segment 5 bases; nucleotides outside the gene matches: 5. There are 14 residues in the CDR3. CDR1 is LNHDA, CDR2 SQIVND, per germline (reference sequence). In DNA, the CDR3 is TGTGCCAGTAGTTTCCCAGGGGGCGATCAGCCCCAGCATTTT. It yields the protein CASSFPGGDQPQHF. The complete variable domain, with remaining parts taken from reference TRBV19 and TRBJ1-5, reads DGGITQSPKYLFRKEGQNVTLSCEQNLNHDAMYWYRQDPGQGLRLIYYSQIVNDFQKGDIAEGYSVSREKKESFPLTVTSAQKNPTAFYLCASSFPGGDQPQHFGDGTRLSIL.

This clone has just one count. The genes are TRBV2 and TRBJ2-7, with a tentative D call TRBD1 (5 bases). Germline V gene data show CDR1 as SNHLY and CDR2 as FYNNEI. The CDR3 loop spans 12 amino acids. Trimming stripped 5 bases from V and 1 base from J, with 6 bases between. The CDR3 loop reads CASSRQSYEQYF. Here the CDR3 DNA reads TGTGCCAGCAGTCGACAGTCCTACGAGCAGTACTTC.

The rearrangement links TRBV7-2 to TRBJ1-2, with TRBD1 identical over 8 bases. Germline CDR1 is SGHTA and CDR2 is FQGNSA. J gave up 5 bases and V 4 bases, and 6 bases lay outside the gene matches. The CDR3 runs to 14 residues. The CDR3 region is CASSSRTGTYGYTF. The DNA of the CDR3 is TGTGCCAGCAGCTCTCGGACAGGGACTTATGGCTACACCTTC.

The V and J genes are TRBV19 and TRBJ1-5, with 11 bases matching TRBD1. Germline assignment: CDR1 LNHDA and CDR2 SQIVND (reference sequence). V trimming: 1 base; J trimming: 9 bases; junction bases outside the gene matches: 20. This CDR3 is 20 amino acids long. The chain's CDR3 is CASSIVRRDRGSRLSRPQHF. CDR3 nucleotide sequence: TGTGCCAGTAGTATAGTTCGTCGGGACAGGGGGTCTCGCCTGAGTAGGCCCCAGCATTTT.

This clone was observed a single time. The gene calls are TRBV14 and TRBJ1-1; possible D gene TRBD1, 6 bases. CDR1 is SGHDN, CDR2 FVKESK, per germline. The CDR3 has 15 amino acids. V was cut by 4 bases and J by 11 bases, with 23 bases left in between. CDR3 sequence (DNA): TGTGCCAGCAGCCCGGGGGGCAGGGCCTCGGTGCGGGCTTTCTTT. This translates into CASSPGGRASVRAFF.

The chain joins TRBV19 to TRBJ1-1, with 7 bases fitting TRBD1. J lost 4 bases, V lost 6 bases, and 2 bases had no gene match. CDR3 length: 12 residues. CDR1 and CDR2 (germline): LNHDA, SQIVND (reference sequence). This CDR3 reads CASSDRATEAFF. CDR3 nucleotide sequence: TGTGCCAGTAGCGACAGGGCCACTGAAGCTTTCTTT. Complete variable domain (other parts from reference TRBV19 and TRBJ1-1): DGGITQSPKYLFRKEGQNVTLSCEQNLNHDAMYWYRQDPGQGLRLIYYSQIVNDFQKGDIAEGYSVSREKKESFPLTVTSAQKNPTAFYLCASSDRATEAFFGQGTRLTVV.